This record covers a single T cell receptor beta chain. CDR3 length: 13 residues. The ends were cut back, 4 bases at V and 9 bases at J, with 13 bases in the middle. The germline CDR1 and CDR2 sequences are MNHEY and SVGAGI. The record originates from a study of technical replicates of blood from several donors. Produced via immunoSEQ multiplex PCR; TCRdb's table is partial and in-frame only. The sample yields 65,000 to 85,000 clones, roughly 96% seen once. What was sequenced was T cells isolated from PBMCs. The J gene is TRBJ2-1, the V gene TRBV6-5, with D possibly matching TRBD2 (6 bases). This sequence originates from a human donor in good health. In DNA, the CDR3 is TGTGCCAGCAGTTGGGCCAACGGGGGTGAGCAGTTCTTC. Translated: CASSWANGGEQFF.